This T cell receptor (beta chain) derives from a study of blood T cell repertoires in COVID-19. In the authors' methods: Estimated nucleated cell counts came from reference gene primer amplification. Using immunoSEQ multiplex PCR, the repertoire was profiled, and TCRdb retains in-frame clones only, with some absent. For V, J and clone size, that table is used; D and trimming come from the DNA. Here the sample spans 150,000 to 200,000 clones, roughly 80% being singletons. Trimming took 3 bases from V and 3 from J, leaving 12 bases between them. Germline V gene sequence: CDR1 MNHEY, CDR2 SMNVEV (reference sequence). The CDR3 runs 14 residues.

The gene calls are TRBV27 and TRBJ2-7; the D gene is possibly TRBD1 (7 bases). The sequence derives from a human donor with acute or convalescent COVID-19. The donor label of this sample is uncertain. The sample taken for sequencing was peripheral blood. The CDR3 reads CASSLTRDSYEQYF. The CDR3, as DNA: TGTGCCAGCAGTTTGACTAGGGACAGCTACGAGCAGTACTTC.